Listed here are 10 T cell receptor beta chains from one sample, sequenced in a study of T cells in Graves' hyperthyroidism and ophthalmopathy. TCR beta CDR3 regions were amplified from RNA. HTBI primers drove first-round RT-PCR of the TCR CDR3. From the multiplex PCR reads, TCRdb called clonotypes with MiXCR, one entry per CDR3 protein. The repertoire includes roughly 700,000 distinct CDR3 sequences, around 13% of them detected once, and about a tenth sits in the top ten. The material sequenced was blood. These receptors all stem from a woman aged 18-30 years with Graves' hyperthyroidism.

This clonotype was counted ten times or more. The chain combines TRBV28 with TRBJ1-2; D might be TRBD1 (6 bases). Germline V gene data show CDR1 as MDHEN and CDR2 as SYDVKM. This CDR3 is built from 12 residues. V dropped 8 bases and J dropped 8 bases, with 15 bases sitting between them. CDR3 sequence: CASGDTLRGYTF. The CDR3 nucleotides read TGTGCCAGCGGGGACACTTTGCGCGGCTACACCTTC.

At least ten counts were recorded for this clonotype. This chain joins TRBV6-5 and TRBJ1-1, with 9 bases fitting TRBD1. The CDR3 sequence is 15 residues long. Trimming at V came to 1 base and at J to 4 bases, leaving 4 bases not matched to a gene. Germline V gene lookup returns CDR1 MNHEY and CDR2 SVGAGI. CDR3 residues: CASSYLQGAGTEAFF. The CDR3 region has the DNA TGTGCCAGCAGTTACTTACAGGGGGCCGGCACTGAAGCTTTCTTT.

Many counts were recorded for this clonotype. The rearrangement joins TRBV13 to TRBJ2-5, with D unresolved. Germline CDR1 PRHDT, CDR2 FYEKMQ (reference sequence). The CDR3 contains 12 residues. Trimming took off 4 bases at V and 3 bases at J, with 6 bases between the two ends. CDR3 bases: TGTGCCAGCAGCTCACGCGAAGAGACCCAGTACTTC. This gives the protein CASSSREETQYF.

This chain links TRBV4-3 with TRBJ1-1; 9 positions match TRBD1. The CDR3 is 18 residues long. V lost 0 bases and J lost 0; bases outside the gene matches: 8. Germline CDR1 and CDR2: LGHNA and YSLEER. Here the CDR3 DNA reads TGCGCCAGCAGCCAAGAAAGGACAGGGGCTTATGTGAACACTGAAGCTTTCTTT. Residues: CASSQERTGAYVNTEAFF.

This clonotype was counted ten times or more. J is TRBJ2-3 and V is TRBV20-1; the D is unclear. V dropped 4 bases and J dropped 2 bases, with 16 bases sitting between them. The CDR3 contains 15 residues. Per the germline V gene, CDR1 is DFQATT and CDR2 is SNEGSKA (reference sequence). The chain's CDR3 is CSATHGEEVTDTQYF. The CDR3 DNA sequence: TGCAGTGCTACCCATGGGGAAGAAGTCACAGATACGCAGTATTTT.

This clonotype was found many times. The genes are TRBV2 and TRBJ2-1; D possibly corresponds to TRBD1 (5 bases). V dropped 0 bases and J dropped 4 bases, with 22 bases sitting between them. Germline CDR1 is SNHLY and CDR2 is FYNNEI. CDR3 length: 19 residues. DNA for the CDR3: TGTGCCAGCAGTGAAGCGGAAAATTTGGCCGACCAGGGATACAATGAGCAGTTCTTC. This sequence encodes CASSEAENLADQGYNEQFF.

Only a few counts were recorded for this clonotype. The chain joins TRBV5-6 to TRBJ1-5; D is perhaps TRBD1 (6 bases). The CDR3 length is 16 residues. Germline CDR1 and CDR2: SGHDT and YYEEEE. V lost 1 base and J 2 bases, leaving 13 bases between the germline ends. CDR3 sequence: CASSLLKGGGNQPQHF. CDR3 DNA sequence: TGTGCCAGCAGCTTGTTAAAGGGGGGAGGCAATCAGCCCCAGCATTTT.

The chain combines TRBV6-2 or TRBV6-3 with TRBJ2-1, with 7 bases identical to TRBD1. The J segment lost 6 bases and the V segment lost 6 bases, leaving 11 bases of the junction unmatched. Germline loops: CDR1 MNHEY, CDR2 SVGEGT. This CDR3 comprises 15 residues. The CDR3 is CASRRQGPSINEQFF. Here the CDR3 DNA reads TGTGCCAGCAGGAGACAGGGACCCAGCATCAATGAGCAGTTCTTC.

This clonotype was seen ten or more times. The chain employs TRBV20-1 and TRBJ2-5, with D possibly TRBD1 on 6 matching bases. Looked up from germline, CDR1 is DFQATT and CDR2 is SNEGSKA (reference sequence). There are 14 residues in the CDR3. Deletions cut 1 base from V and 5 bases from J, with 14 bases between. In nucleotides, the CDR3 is TGCAGTGCTAGAGGGAGAGGACAGTCCGAGACCCAGTACTTC. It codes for CSARGRGQSETQYF.

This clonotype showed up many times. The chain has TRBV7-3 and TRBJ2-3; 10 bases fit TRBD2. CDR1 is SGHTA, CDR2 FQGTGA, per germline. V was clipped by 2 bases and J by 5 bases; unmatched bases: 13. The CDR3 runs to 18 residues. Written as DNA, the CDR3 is TGTGCCAGCAGCTTAGGCGTCGGGCTAGCGGGAGTAGGAGATACGCAGTATTTT. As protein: CASSLGVGLAGVGDTQYF.